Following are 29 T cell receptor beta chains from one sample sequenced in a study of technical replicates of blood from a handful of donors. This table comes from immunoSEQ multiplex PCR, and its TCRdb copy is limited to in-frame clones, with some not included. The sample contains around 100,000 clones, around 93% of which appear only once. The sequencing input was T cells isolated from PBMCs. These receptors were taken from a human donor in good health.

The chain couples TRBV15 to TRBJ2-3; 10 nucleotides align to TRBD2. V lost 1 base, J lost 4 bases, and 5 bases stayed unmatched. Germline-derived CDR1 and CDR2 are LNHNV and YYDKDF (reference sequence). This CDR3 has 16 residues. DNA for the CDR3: TGTGCCACCAGCAGAGGCTTAGCGGGAGGACCAGATACGCAGTATTTT. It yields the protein CATSRGLAGGPDTQYF.

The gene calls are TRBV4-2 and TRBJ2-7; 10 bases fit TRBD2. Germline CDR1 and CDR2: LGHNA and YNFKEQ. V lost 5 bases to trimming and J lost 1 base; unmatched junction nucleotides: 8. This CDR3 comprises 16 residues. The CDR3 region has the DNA TGTGCCAGCAGCTTATACGGACTAGCGGATTCCTACGAGCAGTACTTC. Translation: CASSLYGLADSYEQYF.

The CDR3 DNA is TGTGCCTGGAATAGCGGGAGGGCCCGGGAGCAGTTCTTC. It codes for CAWNSGRAREQFF. The chain joins TRBV30 to TRBJ2-1; TRBD2 matches at 11 bases. Germline values: CDR1 GTSNPN, CDR2 SVGIG (reference sequence). The V segment lost 4 bases and the J segment 10 bases; nucleotides outside the gene matches: 6. CDR3 length: 13 residues.

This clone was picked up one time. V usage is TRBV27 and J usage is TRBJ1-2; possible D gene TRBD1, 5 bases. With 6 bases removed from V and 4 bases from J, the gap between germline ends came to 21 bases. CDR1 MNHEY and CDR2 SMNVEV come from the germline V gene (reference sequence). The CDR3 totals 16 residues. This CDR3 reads CASSRTLDSSFYGYTF. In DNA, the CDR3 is TGTGCCAGCAGCCGAACCCTTGACAGCTCCTTCTATGGCTACACCTTC.

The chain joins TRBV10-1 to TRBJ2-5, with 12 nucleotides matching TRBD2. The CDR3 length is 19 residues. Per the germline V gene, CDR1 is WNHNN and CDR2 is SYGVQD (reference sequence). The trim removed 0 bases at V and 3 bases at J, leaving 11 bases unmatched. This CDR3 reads CASSESKLETSGRKETQYF. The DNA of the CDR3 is TGCGCCAGCAGTGAGTCGAAGCTGGAGACTAGCGGGAGAAAAGAGACCCAGTACTTC.

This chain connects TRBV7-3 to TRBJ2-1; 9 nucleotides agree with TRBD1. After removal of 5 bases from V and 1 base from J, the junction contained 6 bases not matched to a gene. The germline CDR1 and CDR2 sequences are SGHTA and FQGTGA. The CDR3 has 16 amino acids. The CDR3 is CASSMPGQGSYNEQFF. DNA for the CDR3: TGTGCCAGCAGCATGCCAGGACAGGGGTCCTACAATGAGCAGTTCTTC.

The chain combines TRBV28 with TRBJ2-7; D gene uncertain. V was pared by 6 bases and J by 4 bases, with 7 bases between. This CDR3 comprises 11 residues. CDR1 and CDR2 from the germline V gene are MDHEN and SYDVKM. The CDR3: CASRSLYEQYF. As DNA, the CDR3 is TGTGCCAGCAGATCCCTTTACGAGCAGTACTTC.

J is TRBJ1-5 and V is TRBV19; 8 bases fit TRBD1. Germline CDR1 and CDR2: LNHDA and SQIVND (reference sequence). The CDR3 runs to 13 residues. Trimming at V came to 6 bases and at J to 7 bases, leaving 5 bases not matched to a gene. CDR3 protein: CASRQGVRQPQHF. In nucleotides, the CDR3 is TGTGCCAGTAGACAGGGGGTACGGCAGCCCCAGCATTTT.

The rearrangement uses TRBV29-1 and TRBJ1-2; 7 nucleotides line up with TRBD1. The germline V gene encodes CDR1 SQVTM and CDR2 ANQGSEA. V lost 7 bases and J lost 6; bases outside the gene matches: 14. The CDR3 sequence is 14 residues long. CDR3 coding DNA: TGCAGCGCGATTTTAGACAGGGAAGTAAATGGCTACACCTTC. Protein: CSAILDREVNGYTF.

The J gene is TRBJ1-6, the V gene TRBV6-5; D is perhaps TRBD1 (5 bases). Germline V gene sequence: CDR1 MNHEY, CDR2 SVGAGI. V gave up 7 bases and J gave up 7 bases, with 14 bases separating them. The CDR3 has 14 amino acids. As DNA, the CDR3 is TGTGCCAGCACGGACACGGATCAAAATTCACCCCTCCACTTT. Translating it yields CASTDTDQNSPLHF.

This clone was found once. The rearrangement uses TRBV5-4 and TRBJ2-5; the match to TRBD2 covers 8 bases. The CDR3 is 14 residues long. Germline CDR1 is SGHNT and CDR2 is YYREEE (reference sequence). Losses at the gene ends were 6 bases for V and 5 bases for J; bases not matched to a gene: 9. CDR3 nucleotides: TGTGCCAGCACCGACCAACGGGGGGGGGAGACCCAGTACTTC. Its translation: CASTDQRGGETQYF.

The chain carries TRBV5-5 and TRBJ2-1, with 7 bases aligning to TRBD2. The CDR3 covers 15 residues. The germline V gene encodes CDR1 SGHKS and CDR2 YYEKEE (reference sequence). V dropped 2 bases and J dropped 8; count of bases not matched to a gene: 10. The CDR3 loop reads CASSLSRGRSDEQFF. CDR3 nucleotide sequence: TGTGCCAGCAGCTTATCCCGCGGGAGAAGTGATGAGCAGTTCTTC.

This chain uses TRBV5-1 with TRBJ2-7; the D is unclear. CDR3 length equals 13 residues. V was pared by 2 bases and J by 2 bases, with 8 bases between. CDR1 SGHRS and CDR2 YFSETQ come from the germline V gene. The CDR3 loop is CASSFSSAYEQYF. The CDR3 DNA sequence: TGCGCCAGCAGCTTTTCATCAGCCTACGAGCAGTACTTC.

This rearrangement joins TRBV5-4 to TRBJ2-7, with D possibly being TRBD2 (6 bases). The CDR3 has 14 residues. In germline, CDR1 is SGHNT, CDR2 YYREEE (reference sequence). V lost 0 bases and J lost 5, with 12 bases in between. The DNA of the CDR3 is TGTGCCAGCAGCTTGGGACTAGTCACAGACGAGCAGTACTTC. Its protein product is CASSLGLVTDEQYF.

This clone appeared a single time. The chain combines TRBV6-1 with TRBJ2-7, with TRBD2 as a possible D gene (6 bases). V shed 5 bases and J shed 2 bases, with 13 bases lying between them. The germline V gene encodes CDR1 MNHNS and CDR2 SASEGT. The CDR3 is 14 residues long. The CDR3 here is CASSRDLQAYEQYF. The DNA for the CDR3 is TGTGCCAGCAGTAGGGACTTACAAGCCTACGAGCAGTACTTC.

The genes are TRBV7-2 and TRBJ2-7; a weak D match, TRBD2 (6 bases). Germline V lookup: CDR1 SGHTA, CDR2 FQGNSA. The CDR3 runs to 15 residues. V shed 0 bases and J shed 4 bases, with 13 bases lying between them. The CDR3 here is CASSLAGGIEYEQYF. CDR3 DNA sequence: TGTGCCAGCAGCTTAGCGGGAGGTATAGAGTACGAGCAGTACTTC.

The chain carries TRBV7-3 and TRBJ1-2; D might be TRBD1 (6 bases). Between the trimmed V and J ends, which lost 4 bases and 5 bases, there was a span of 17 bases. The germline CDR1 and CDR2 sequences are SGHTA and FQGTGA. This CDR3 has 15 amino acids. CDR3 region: CASSYNPGHLYGYTF. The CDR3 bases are TGTGCCAGCAGCTACAATCCGGGACACCTGTATGGCTACACCTTC.

CDR3 region: CASRSLANTGELFF. CDR3 in DNA: TGTGCCAGTAGATCACTCGCGAACACCGGGGAGCTGTTTTTT. V and J are TRBV19 and TRBJ2-2; no reliable D call. CDR1 and CDR2 (germline): LNHDA, SQIVND (reference sequence). Trimming pared 6 bases from V and 0 bases from J, leaving 8 bases between. This CDR3 is 14 amino acids long.

Here the CDR3 DNA reads TGTGCCAGCAGCGTAGGTGGGAGCTCCACCTACGAGCAGTACTTC. Translation: CASSVGGSSTYEQYF. The chain recombines TRBV9 with TRBJ2-7; possible D gene TRBD2, 5 bases. Germline assignment: CDR1 SGDLS and CDR2 YYNGEE. The CDR3 is 15 amino acids. V lost 0 bases and J 2 bases, leaving 12 bases between the germline ends.

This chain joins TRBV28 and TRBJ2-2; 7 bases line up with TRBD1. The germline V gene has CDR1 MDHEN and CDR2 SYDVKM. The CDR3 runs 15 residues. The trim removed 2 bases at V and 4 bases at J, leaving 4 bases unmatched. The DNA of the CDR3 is TGTGCCAGCAGTTTAAGGACAGGCTCCACCGGGGAGCTGTTTTTT. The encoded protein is CASSLRTGSTGELFF.

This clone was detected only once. The CDR3: CASSHAGQGGYTF. The CDR3 nucleotides are TGTGCCAGCAGTCACGCGGGACAGGGGGGCTACACCTTC. The gene calls are TRBV7-8 and TRBJ1-2; 10 positions agree with TRBD1. Germline CDR1 and CDR2: SGHVS and FQNEAQ. The J segment lost 8 bases and the V segment lost 6 bases, leaving 6 bases of the junction unmatched. CDR3 length equals 13 residues.

CDR3 protein: CASSPQGGYGYTF. The CDR3 nucleotides read TGTGCCAGCAGTCCCCAGGGTGGCTATGGCTACACCTTC. V gene TRBV28 combines with J gene TRBJ1-2, with D tentatively TRBD1 (5 bases). Germline values: CDR1 MDHEN, CDR2 SYDVKM. Between the trimmed V and J ends, which lost 5 bases and 4 bases, there was a span of 11 bases. The CDR3 has 13 residues.

In DNA, the CDR3 is TGCGCCAGCAGCCCGCTCCCGGGACAGGGAGCCCATGGCTACACCTTC. This translates into CASSPLPGQGAHGYTF. The V call is TRBV4-1, the J call TRBJ1-2, with TRBD1 identical over 9 bases. The CDR3 is 16 amino acids. V shed 4 bases, J shed 6 bases, and the junction held 12 bases outside the gene matches. Germline V gene data show CDR1 as MGHRA and CDR2 as YSYEKL.

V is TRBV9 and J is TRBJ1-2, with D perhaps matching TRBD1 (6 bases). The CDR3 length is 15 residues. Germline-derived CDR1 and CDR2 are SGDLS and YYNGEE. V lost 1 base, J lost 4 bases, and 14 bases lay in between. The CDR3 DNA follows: TGTGCCAGCAGCGTAAGAGGGGGGGGTTCCTATGGCTACACCTTC. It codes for CASSVRGGGSYGYTF.

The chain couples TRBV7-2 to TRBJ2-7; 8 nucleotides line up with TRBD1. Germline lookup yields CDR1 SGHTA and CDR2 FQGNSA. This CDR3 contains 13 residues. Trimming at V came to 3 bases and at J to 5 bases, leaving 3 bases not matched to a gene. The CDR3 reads CASSFRQGHEQYF. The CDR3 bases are TGTGCCAGCAGCTTTAGACAGGGGCACGAGCAGTACTTC.

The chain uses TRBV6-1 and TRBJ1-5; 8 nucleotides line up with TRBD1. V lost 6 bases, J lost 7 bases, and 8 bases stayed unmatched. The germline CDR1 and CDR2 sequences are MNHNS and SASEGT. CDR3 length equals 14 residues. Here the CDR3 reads CASRPGTGTQPQHF. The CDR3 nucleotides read TGTGCCAGCAGACCCGGGACAGGTACCCAGCCCCAGCATTTT.

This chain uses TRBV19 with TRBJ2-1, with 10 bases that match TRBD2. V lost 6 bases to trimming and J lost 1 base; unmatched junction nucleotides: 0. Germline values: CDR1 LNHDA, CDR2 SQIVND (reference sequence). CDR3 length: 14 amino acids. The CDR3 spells CASRLAGSYNEQFF. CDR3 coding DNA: TGTGCCAGTAGACTAGCGGGATCCTACAATGAGCAGTTCTTC.

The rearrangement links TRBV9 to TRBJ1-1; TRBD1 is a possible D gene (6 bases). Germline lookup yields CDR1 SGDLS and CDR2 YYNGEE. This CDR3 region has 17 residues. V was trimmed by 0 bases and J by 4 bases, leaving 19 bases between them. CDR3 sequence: CASSVEAGAGRITEAFF. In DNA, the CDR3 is TGTGCCAGCAGCGTAGAGGCAGGGGCAGGACGTATCACTGAAGCTTTCTTT.

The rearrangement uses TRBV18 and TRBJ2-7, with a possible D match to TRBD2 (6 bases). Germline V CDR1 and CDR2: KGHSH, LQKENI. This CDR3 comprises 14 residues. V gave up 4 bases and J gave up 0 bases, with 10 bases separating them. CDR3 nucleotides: TGTGCCAGCTCACTTAGCGGCATCTCCTACGAGCAGTACTTC. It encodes CASSLSGISYEQYF.